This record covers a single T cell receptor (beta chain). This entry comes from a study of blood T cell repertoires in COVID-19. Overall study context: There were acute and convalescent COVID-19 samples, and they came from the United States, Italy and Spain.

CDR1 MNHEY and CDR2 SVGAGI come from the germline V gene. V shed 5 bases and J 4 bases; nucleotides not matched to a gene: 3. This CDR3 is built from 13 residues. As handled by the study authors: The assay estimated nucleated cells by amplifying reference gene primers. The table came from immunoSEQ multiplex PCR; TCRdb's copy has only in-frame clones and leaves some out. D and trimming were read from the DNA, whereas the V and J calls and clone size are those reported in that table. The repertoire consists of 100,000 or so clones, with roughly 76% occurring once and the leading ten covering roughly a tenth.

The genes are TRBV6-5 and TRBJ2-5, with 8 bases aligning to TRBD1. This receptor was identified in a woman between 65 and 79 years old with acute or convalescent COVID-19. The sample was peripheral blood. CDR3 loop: CASSPTGVETQYF. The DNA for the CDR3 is TGTGCCAGCAGTCCGACAGGGGTAGAGACCCAGTACTTC.